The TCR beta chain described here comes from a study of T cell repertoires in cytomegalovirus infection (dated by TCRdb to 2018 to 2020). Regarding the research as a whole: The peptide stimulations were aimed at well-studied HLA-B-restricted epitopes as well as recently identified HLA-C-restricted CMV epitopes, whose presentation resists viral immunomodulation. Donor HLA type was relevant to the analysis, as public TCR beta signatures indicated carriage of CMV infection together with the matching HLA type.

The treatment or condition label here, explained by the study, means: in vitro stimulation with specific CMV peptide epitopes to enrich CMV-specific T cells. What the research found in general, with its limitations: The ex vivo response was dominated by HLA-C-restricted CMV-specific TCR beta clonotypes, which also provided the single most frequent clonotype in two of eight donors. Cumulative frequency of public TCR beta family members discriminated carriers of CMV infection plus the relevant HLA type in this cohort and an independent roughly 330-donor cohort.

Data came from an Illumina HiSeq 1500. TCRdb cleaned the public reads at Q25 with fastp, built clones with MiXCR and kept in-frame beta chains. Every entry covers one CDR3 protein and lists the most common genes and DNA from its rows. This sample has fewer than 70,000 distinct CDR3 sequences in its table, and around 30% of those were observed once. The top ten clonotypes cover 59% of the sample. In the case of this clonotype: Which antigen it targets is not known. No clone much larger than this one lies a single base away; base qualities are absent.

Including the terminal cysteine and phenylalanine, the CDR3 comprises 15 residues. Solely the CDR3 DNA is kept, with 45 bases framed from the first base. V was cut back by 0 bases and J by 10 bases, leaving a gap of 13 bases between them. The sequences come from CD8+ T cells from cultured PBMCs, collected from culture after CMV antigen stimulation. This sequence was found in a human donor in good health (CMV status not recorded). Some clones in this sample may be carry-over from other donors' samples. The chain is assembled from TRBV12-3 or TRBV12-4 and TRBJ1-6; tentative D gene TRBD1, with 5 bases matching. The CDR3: CASSLAGTYGSPLHF. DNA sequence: TGTGCCAGCAGTTTAGCAGGGACCTACGGGTCACCCCTCCACTTT.